What follows is one TCR beta chain and its context. Expressed TCRB transcripts were sequenced after all isolated RNA was converted to cDNA. Here immunoSEQ multiplex PCR was the method, and the copy in TCRdb shows in-frame clones only, minus some. The repertoire includes over 500,000 clones, about 14% of them detected once, and under 0.095% sits in the top ten. CDR3 length equals 14 residues. J gave up 8 bases and V 5 bases, and 12 bases lay outside the gene matches. Germline V CDR1 and CDR2: SQVTM, ANQGSEA. These data are taken from a study of beta chain features in type 1 diabetes. Material for sequencing was naive CD4+ T cells from blood. The rearrangement uses TRBV29-1 and TRBJ1-2, with TRBD1 matching 9 bases. The clonotype comes from a man aged 18-30 years in good health. CDR3 sequence reads: CSVYNPGQGRGYTF. The CDR3 DNA follows: TGCAGCGTTTATAACCCGGGACAGGGAAGAGGCTACACCTTC.